This TCR beta chain is from a study of cytomegalovirus exposure and HLA in healthy donors. Notes on the study in general: According to reports, the classifier identified cytomegalovirus status with high specificity and sensitivity. A later analysis revealed that TCR association rates differed between HLA loci, peaking at DRB1 and bottoming out at HLA-C. Among donors in an Asian-associated ancestry cluster, a later analysis reportedly found fewer N-insertions than the roughly 700-donor mean.

As regards this clone: The antigen is not known.

Amplification used 60 Vbeta primers and 13 Jbeta primers. Assay: immunoSEQ multiplex PCR; the TCRdb copy retains only in-frame clones and omits some. The table includes around 130,000 clones, roughly four fifths detected once. This sequence was found in a male donor in good health and CMV-seropositive. The material sequenced was PBMCs.

CDR3 DNA sequence: TGTGCCAGCAGCCCCATTAGTAATGAGCAGTTCTTC. The encoded protein is CASSPISNEQFF. The chain employs TRBV7-6 and TRBJ2-1; no definite D call. CDR3 size: 12 residues. Trimming removed 5 bases at V and 7 bases at J, with 9 bases between. CDR1 SGHVS and CDR2 FNYEAQ come from the germline V gene.